This T cell receptor (beta chain) was recorded in a study of T cell repertoires in cytomegalovirus infection. General study results and limits: The ex vivo response was dominated by HLA-C-restricted CMV-specific TCR beta clonotypes.

Germline V lookup: CDR1 LNHNV, CDR2 YYDKDF (reference sequence). The germline V and J ends were trimmed by 3 bases and 3 bases, with 13 bases remaining between them. The CDR3 spans 15 residues. On this clonotype: What it binds is not known.

Via MiXCR, TCRdb re-called the reads, giving one row per CDR3 protein. The sample lists fewer than 550,000 distinct CDR3 sequences, about 15% occurring once. This clonotype was obtained from a human donor in good health (CMV status not recorded). Some clones in this sample may be carry-over from other donors' samples. This chain uses TRBV15 with TRBJ2-3; weak D call: TRBD2 (7 bases). The specimen sequenced was CD8+ T cells from PBMCs. The CDR3 nucleotides read TGTGCCACCAGCAGGGAACAGGGAGGGACAGATACGCAGTATTTT. This sequence encodes CATSREQGGTDTQYF.